In this sample, the clone carrying this T cell receptor (beta chain) turned up many times. The source of the sample is a study of blood T cells in healthy people across ages. CDR3 length: 15 residues. With V trimmed by 6 bases and J by 0 bases, 5 bases remained unmatched. Using a J-beta primer mix together with a sample-barcoded 5' primer, a second PCR was run for roughly 6 to 11 cycles. TCRdb re-called the 5' RACE reads through MiXCR, storing one row per CDR3 protein. In the table there are more than 900,000 distinct CDR3 sequences, 25% to 30% of which are singletons. A further study also used this sample, focusing on T cells of mothers and their children. From that study: The yield was over 9 million TCR beta CDR3 reads from each mother and a few million from each child. Inherited differences only slightly affect thymic shaping of TCR recombination output.

The receptor was derived from a woman in her thirties or forties in good health. V usage is TRBV12-3 or TRBV12-4 and J usage is TRBJ2-4; 7 bases are shared with TRBD2. Sequenced input: blood. The CDR3 DNA sequence: TGTGCCAGCAGCCGCGGGGGTCTAGCCAAAAACATTCAGTACTTC. Translation gives CASSRGGLAKNIQYF.